The clone carrying this T cell receptor (beta chain) has a handful of counts. This sample was taken from a study of blood T cell repertoires in COVID-19. Study at large: Samples of COVID-19 (acute and convalescent) were obtained from the United States, Italy and Spain. The analysed material was cDNA or gDNA that came from T cells, B-cell-depleted T cells, or PBMCs.

Source study methods: Estimates of nucleated cell counts were drawn from the amplification of reference gene primers. Only in-frame clones appear in the TCRdb table, and some are missing; sequencing was by immunoSEQ multiplex PCR. From that table come the V and J calls and clone size; the DNA was used to work out D and trimming. Of under 250,000 clones listed, about 85% are singletons. V lost 4 bases and J lost 9, with 12 bases in between. The CDR3 contains 12 residues. Germline V CDR1 and CDR2: LNHDA, SQIVND (reference sequence). The rearrangement joins TRBV19 to TRBJ2-5; maybe TRBD2 (6 bases). The sequencing sample was made of peripheral blood. The clonotype originates from a man between 18 and 29 years old with active or convalescent COVID-19. CDR3 region: CASSKLGEAQYF. CDR3 DNA sequence: TGTGCCAGTAGTAAACTGGGGGAGGCCCAGTACTTC. Filled out from reference TRBV19 and TRBJ2-5, the complete variable domain reads DGGITQSPKYLFRKEGQNVTLSCEQNLNHDAMYWYRQDPGQGLRLIYYSQIVNDFQKGDIAEGYSVSREKKESFPLTVTSAQKNPTAFYLCASSKLGEAQYFGPGTRLLVL.